Listed below are T cell receptor beta chains from one sample, sequenced in a study of blood T cell repertoires in COVID-19. This table comes from immunoSEQ multiplex PCR, and its TCRdb copy is limited to in-frame clones, with some not included. The sample lists tens of thousands of clones; around four fifths were seen once. Sequencing was performed on peripheral blood. These receptors originate from an elderly woman with acute or convalescent COVID-19. Each CDR3 is given with its conserved first and last residue. Fields, in order: D gene, CDR3 length, clone size, V gene, J gene, CDR3 protein, CDR3 DNA. The D gene is left open where the match is weak. Where a row states a size, it is once, few, many or the class of an expanded clone; other rows omit it.

D: NA; length: 14; size: NA; V: TRBV19; J: TRBJ1-5; CDR3: CASSNRPSNQPQHF; DNA: TGTGCCAGTAGTAACAGACCCAGCAATCAGCCCCAGCATTTT
D: NA; length: 14; size: many; V: TRBV6-5; J: TRBJ1-1; CDR3: CASSYGGEGTEAFF; DNA: TGTGCCAGCAGTTACGGGGGCGAGGGGACTGAAGCTTTCTTT
D: NA; length: 11; size: NA; V: TRBV7-9; J: TRBJ1-1; CDR3: CASSVTGEAFF; DNA: TGTGCCAGCAGCGTAACAGGTGAAGCTTTCTTT
D: NA; length: 17; size: NA; V: TRBV21-1; J: TRBJ2-2; CDR3: CASSKGGGHPNTGELFF; DNA: TGTGCCAGCAGCAAAGGCGGGGGACACCCCAACACCGGGGAGCTGTTTTTT
D: TRBD1; length: 16; size: NA; V: TRBV3-1/TRBV3-2; J: TRBJ2-2; CDR3: CASRLGQGRATGELFF; DNA: TGTGCCAGCAGACTAGGACAGGGTAGGGCCACCGGGGAGCTGTTTTTT
D: NA; length: 15; size: NA; V: TRBV5-6; J: TRBJ1-6; CDR3: CASSLAGTGLRPLHF; DNA: TGTGCCAGCAGCTTGGCCGGAACAGGCCTCAGGCCCCTCCACTTT
D: NA; length: 15; size: NA; V: TRBV12-5; J: TRBJ2-7; CDR3: CASGLVIRGPYEQYF; DNA: TGTGCTAGTGGTTTGGTAATCAGGGGCCCCTACGAGCAGTACTTC
D: NA; length: 15; size: NA; V: TRBV18; J: TRBJ2-5; CDR3: CASSPRQAPAETQYF; DNA: TGTGCCAGCTCACCTAGACAGGCCCCGGCTGAGACCCAGTACTTC
D: NA; length: 14; size: NA; V: TRBV6-5; J: TRBJ1-3; CDR3: CASSYDGGGNTIYF; DNA: TGTGCCAGCAGTTACGACGGGGGTGGAAACACCATATATTTT
D: NA; length: 13; size: NA; V: TRBV6-6; J: TRBJ2-7; CDR3: CASNDPTGLEQYF; DNA: TGTGCCAGCAACGACCCCACAGGGCTCGAGCAGTACTTC
D: TRBD2; length: 16; size: NA; V: TRBV2; J: TRBJ2-5; CDR3: CASRTGGGGLGETQYF; DNA: TGTGCCAGCCGCACTGGCGGGGGAGGGCTCGGGGAGACCCAGTACTTC
D: NA; length: 13; size: NA; V: TRBV6-5; J: TRBJ2-5; CDR3: CASNLLGQETQYF; DNA: TGTGCCAGCAACCTACTCGGTCAAGAGACCCAGTACTTC
D: TRBD1; length: 16; size: NA; V: TRBV5-1; J: TRBJ2-3; CDR3: CASSPTGGSNTDTQYF; DNA: TGCGCCAGCAGCCCTACAGGGGGCTCCAACACAGATACGCAGTATTTT
D: TRBD1; length: 15; size: NA; V: TRBV7-3; J: TRBJ2-7; CDR3: CASSRTGTGGYEQYF; DNA: TGTGCCAGCAGCCGAACCGGGACAGGAGGATACGAGCAGTACTTC
D: NA; length: 16; size: NA; V: TRBV7-2; J: TRBJ2-1; CDR3: CASSSGQLTLYNEQFF; DNA: TGTGCCAGCAGCTCAGGACAGTTAACCCTCTACAATGAGCAGTTCTTC
D: TRBD2; length: 15; size: NA; V: TRBV7-9; J: TRBJ2-1; CDR3: CASRSGVAGADEQFF; DNA: TGTGCCAGCAGGTCGGGTGTAGCGGGGGCGGATGAGCAGTTCTTC
D: TRBD1; length: 15; size: NA; V: TRBV3-1/TRBV3-2; J: TRBJ2-7; CDR3: CASSQTGGSSYEQYF; DNA: TGTGCCAGCAGCCAGACAGGGGGGAGCTCCTACGAGCAGTACTTC
D: TRBD1; length: 16; size: NA; V: TRBV5-1; J: TRBJ2-7; CDR3: CASSPSGQGSSYEQYF; DNA: TGCGCCAGCAGCCCATCCGGACAGGGGAGCTCCTACGAGCAGTACTTC
D: TRBD2; length: 13; size: NA; V: TRBV28; J: TRBJ2-5; CDR3: CASSSGGQETQYF; DNA: TGTGCCAGCAGTTCGGGGGGCCAAGAGACCCAGTACTTC
D: TRBD1; length: 14; size: NA; V: TRBV5-1; J: TRBJ1-1; CDR3: CASSQGQGGTEAFF; DNA: TGCGCCAGCAGCCAGGGACAGGGTGGCACTGAAGCTTTCTTT
D: TRBD1; length: 18; size: NA; V: TRBV24-1; J: TRBJ2-1; CDR3: CATSGRAPGRGTYNEQFF; DNA: TGTGCCACCAGTGGCCGTGCCCCGGGCAGGGGGACATACAATGAGCAGTTCTTC
D: NA; length: 16; size: few; V: TRBV4-1; J: TRBJ1-3; CDR3: CASSEGATRWGNTIYF; DNA: TGCGCCAGCAGCGAAGGTGCCACGCGATGGGGAAACACCATATATTTT
D: TRBD1; length: 14; size: NA; V: TRBV5-1; J: TRBJ1-2; CDR3: CASSVGTGSYGYTF; DNA: TGCGCCAGCAGCGTGGGGACAGGATCATATGGCTACACCTTC
D: NA; length: 15; size: NA; V: TRBV7-2; J: TRBJ1-2; CDR3: CASSLNRVMTYGYTF; DNA: TGTGCCAGCAGCTTAAACCGGGTCATGACCTATGGCTACACCTTC
D: TRBD1; length: 14; size: NA; V: TRBV6-6; J: TRBJ1-1; CDR3: CASSYSGTGAEAFF; DNA: TGTGCCAGCAGTTACTCAGGGACAGGGGCTGAAGCTTTCTTT
D: TRBD2; length: 16; size: NA; V: TRBV5-1; J: TRBJ2-3; CDR3: CASSPPTSGTTDTQYF; DNA: TGCGCCAGCAGTCCCCCAACTAGCGGAACCACAGATACGCAGTATTTT
D: TRBD1; length: 13; size: NA; V: TRBV29-1; J: TRBJ1-2; CDR3: CSVRDRGIYGYTF; DNA: TGCAGCGTCCGGGACAGGGGAATCTATGGCTACACCTTC
D: NA; length: 14; size: NA; V: TRBV7-2; J: TRBJ1-1; CDR3: CASSPMAANTEAFF; DNA: TGTGCCAGCAGCCCGATGGCTGCTAACACTGAAGCTTTCTTT
D: TRBD2; length: 15; size: NA; V: TRBV5-1; J: TRBJ2-7; CDR3: CASSLESGGAYEQYF; DNA: TGCGCCAGCAGCTTGGAATCGGGGGGAGCCTACGAGCAGTACTTC
D: NA; length: 15; size: NA; V: TRBV9; J: TRBJ2-7; CDR3: CASSVGVADSYEQYF; DNA: TGTGCCAGCAGCGTAGGAGTAGCGGACTCCTACGAGCAGTACTTC
D: NA; length: 15; size: NA; V: TRBV6-1; J: TRBJ1-5; CDR3: CASSEVGISNQPQHF; DNA: TGTGCCAGCAGTGAGGTCGGGATTTCTAATCAGCCCCAGCATTTT
D: TRBD1; length: 14; size: NA; V: TRBV5-1; J: TRBJ2-3; CDR3: CASSPGTGRDTQYF; DNA: TGCGCCAGCAGCCCCGGGACAGGGAGAGATACGCAGTATTTT
D: NA; length: 14; size: NA; V: TRBV18; J: TRBJ1-2; CDR3: CASHPETGHYGYTF; DNA: TGTGCCAGCCATCCTGAGACAGGACACTATGGCTACACCTTC
D: TRBD1; length: 15; size: NA; V: TRBV27; J: TRBJ1-2; CDR3: CASRDQGAGNYGYTF; DNA: TGTGCCAGCCGCGATCAGGGGGCGGGTAACTATGGCTACACCTTC
D: NA; length: 16; size: once; V: TRBV7-9; J: TRBJ2-1; CDR3: CASSVTGLKESNEQFF; DNA: TGTGCCAGCAGCGTCACAGGGTTGAAAGAGTCGAATGAGCAGTTCTTC
D: NA; length: 13; size: NA; V: TRBV4-1; J: TRBJ1-1; CDR3: CASSLLEDTEAFF; DNA: TGCGCCAGCAGCCTCCTGGAGGACACTGAAGCTTTCTTT
D: TRBD1; length: 13; size: NA; V: TRBV12-3/TRBV12-4; J: TRBJ1-1; CDR3: CASSTHRGAEAFF; DNA: TGTGCCAGCAGCACTCACAGGGGCGCCGAAGCTTTCTTT
D: TRBD2; length: 17; size: NA; V: TRBV4-2; J: TRBJ2-1; CDR3: CASSPTGLAISYNEQFF; DNA: TGTGCCAGCAGCCCAACGGGACTAGCGATCTCCTACAATGAGCAGTTCTTC
D: TRBD1; length: 15; size: NA; V: TRBV19; J: TRBJ2-1; CDR3: CASSTMTTGNNEQFF; DNA: TGTGCCAGTAGTACGATGACGACAGGGAATAATGAGCAGTTCTTC
D: TRBD1; length: 14; size: NA; V: TRBV10-2; J: TRBJ1-2; CDR3: CASLVTGTDYGYTF; DNA: TGCGCCAGCCTCGTTACCGGGACAGACTATGGCTACACCTTC
D: NA; length: 15; size: NA; V: TRBV5-4; J: TRBJ1-4; CDR3: CASSLTGLANEKLFF; DNA: TGTGCCAGCAGCTTAACAGGGTTGGCTAATGAAAAACTGTTTTTT
D: NA; length: 12; size: NA; V: TRBV5-1; J: TRBJ2-7; CDR3: CASSLDQREQYF; DNA: TGCGCCAGCAGCTTGGATCAGCGCGAGCAGTACTTC
D: NA; length: 11; size: NA; V: TRBV28; J: TRBJ1-2; CDR3: CASSLTGGYTF; DNA: TGTGCCAGCAGTTTAACAGGTGGCTACACCTTC
D: NA; length: 15; size: NA; V: TRBV18; J: TRBJ1-4; CDR3: CASSSGRAWNEKLFF; DNA: TGTGCCAGCTCATCTGGGAGGGCCTGGAATGAAAAACTGTTTTTT
D: TRBD1; length: 15; size: NA; V: TRBV6-5; J: TRBJ2-7; CDR3: CAATPGQARTYEQYF; DNA: TGTGCCGCGACACCGGGACAGGCGAGAACCTACGAGCAGTACTTC
D: TRBD2; length: 15; size: NA; V: TRBV6-5; J: TRBJ2-1; CDR3: CASRKAGARNNEQFF; DNA: TGTGCCAGCAGAAAAGCGGGGGCCCGGAACAATGAGCAGTTCTTC
D: TRBD1; length: 14; size: NA; V: TRBV4-1; J: TRBJ2-1; CDR3: CASSLGTGMYEQFF; DNA: TGCGCCAGCAGCCTAGGGACAGGGATGTATGAGCAGTTCTTC
D: NA; length: 13; size: NA; V: TRBV6-5; J: TRBJ1-2; CDR3: CASRTGQPNGYTF; DNA: TGTGCCAGCAGGACTGGACAGCCTAATGGCTACACCTTC
D: TRBD1; length: 15; size: NA; V: TRBV7-2; J: TRBJ1-4; CDR3: CASSVTGETNEKLFF; DNA: TGTGCCAGCAGCGTAACAGGGGAGACTAATGAAAAACTGTTTTTT